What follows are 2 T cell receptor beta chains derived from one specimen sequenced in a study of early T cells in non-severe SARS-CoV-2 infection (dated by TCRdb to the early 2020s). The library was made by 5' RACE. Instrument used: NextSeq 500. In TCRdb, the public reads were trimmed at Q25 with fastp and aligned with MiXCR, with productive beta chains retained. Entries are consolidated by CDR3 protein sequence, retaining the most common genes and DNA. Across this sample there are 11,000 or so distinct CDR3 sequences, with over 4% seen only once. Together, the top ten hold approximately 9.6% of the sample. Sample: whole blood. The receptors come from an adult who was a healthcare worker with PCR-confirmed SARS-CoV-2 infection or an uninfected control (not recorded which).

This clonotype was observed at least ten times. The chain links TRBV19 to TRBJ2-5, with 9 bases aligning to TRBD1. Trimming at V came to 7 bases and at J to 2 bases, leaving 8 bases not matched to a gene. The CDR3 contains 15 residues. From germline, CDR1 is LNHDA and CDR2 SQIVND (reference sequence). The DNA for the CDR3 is TGTGCCAGTACCCGGACAGGGGATCGGCAAGAGACCCAGTACTTC. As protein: CASTRTGDRQETQYF.

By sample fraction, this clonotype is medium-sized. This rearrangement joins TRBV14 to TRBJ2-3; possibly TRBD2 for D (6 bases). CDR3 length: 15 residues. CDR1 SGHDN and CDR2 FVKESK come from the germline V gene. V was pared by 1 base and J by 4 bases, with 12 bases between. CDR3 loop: CASSQVLPGADTQYF. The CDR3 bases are TGTGCCAGCAGCCAAGTTTTGCCGGGGGCAGATACGCAGTATTTT. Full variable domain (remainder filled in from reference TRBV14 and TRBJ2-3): EAGVTQFPSHSVIEKGQTVTLRCDPISGHDNLYWYRRVMGKEIKFLLHFVKESKQDESGMPNNRFLAERTGGTYSTLKVQPAELEDSGVYFCASSQVLPGADTQYFGPGTRLTVL.